This entry lists 8 T cell receptor beta chains sequenced from one sample in a study of cytomegalovirus exposure and HLA in healthy donors. Primers for the PCR totalled 60 Vbeta and 13 Jbeta. Profiling relied on immunoSEQ multiplex PCR, and the TCRdb table lists in-frame clones only, not all of them. The data contain roughly 140,000 clones, roughly four fifths of them singletons. Material: PBMCs. All receptors derive from a man aged 25 to 40 in good health and CMV-seropositive.

This chain connects TRBV9 to TRBJ2-3; no definite D call. Per the germline V gene, CDR1 is SGDLS and CDR2 is YYNGEE. The V end lost 4 bases, the J end lost 1 base, and 10 bases lay between the germline ends. CDR3 length: 14 residues. In nucleotides, the CDR3 is TGTGCCAGCAGCCTCGGTCACGGCACAGATACGCAGTATTTT. This gives the protein CASSLGHGTDTQYF.

This clone was seen more than once but under ten times. This chain uses TRBV19 with TRBJ1-6; unclear D gene. V was clipped by 6 bases and J by 4 bases, with 7 bases between them. The CDR3 consists of 13 residues. CDR1 is LNHDA, CDR2 SQIVND, per germline (reference sequence). CDR3 sequence (DNA): TGTGCCAGTAGCTCGTCGTATAATTCACCCCTCCACTTT. It yields the protein CASSSSYNSPLHF.

V usage is TRBV25-1 and J usage is TRBJ2-2, with D possibly being TRBD1 (6 bases). The V gene's germline CDR1 is MGHDK and CDR2 SYGVNS. The V end was cut by 2 bases, the J end by 1 base, with 14 bases between. CDR3 length equals 17 residues. CDR3 protein: CASSEPTGSVNTGELFF. The CDR3 DNA is TGTGCCAGCAGTGAACCTACAGGGTCAGTGAACACCGGGGAGCTGTTTTTT. Full variable domain (remainder filled in from reference TRBV25-1 and TRBJ2-2): EADIYQTPRYLVIGTGKKITLECSQTMGHDKMYWYQQDPGMELHLIHYSYGVNSTEKGDLSSESTVSRIRTEHFPLTLESARPSHTSQYLCASSEPTGSVNTGELFFGEGSRLTVL.

This chain connects TRBV29-1 to TRBJ1-3; 11 positions match TRBD1. Germline loops: CDR1 SQVTM, CDR2 ANQGSEA. V trimming: 3 bases; J trimming: 8 bases; junction bases outside the gene matches: 0. This CDR3 contains 12 residues. CDR3 loop: CSVEGQGDTIYF. DNA of the CDR3: TGCAGCGTTGAGGGACAGGGGGACACCATATATTTT.

The chain couples TRBV27 to TRBJ2-1, with 7 positions matching TRBD1. The CDR3 has 15 amino acids. V trimming: 5 bases; J trimming: 4 bases; junction bases outside the gene matches: 8. Germline V gene lookup returns CDR1 MNHEY and CDR2 SMNVEV (reference sequence). The CDR3 protein is CASSLRDSVYNEQFF. In DNA form, the CDR3 reads TGTGCCAGCAGTCTCCGGGACAGTGTATACAATGAGCAGTTCTTC.

In DNA form, the CDR3 reads TGTGCCGGAACGCCAGGGGGCGGCTATGGCTACACCTTC. Translated, it gives CAGTPGGGYGYTF. The V call is TRBV30, the J call TRBJ1-2, with 8 bases identical to TRBD1. Germline CDR1 reads GTSNPN; CDR2 reads SVGIG (reference sequence). The V segment lost 8 bases and the J segment 4 bases; nucleotides outside the gene matches: 9. The CDR3 loop spans 13 amino acids.

The V gene is TRBV7-7, the J gene TRBJ2-1; 7 nucleotides agree with TRBD1. V gave up 0 bases and J gave up 10 bases; unmatched junction bases: 3. CDR1 is SSHAT and CDR2 is FNYEAQ in the germline V gene (reference sequence). This CDR3 has 13 amino acids. The CDR3 nucleotides are TGTGCCAGCAGCTTAGCCACAGGGGACGAGCAGTTCTTC. This gives the protein CASSLATGDEQFF.

This chain links TRBV6-1 with TRBJ1-4, with D maybe TRBD1 (5 bases). The V end was cut by 0 bases, the J end by 8 bases, with 13 bases between. Germline values: CDR1 MNHNS, CDR2 SASEGT. The CDR3 consists of 15 residues. CDR3 sequence reads: CASSEAGGTREKLFF. Here the CDR3 DNA reads TGTGCCAGCAGTGAAGCGGGGGGGACGAGGGAAAAACTGTTTTTT.